The clone carrying this T cell receptor beta chain has more than one count but fewer than ten. The sample is drawn from a study of T cells in tumors after PD-1 blockade. The wider study: No patient had prior checkpoint blockade, systemic immunosuppression, or radiotherapy within 4 weeks.

V was cut by 0 bases and J by 3 bases, with 12 bases left in between. CDR3 length equals 16 residues. Germline CDR1 and CDR2: LNHDA and SQIVND (reference sequence). The data were produced by immunoSEQ multiplex PCR, yet TCRdb's version contains in-frame clones alone and is incomplete. The data show 60,000 to 75,000 clones, with about 74% seen just once and over 3.5% held by the top ten. The source of this sequence is a human donor with basal cell carcinoma. J is TRBJ1-5 and V is TRBV19; D remains ambiguous. The sequenced sample was PBMCs, obtained after anti-PD-1 treatment. Written as DNA, the CDR3 is TGTGCCAGTAGTATAGAAGCACAAAGGGTCAATCAGCCCCAGCATTTT. Its protein is CASSIEAQRVNQPQHF.